Each of the 22 T cell receptor beta chains below was sequenced from the same sample in a study of blood T cell repertoires in COVID-19. Sequencing used immunoSEQ multiplex PCR; TCRdb keeps in-frame clones, though not all of them. The sample lists approximately 280,000 clones, over 85% occurring once. Sequenced material: PBMCs or T cells enriched from blood (not recorded which). These receptors originate from a woman aged 60-75 years who had recovered from COVID-19.

The CDR3 DNA is TGTGCCAGCAGCCCTATAGGCAGGGGGCACCAAGAGACCCAGTACTTC. Translating it yields CASSPIGRGHQETQYF. The chain links TRBV16 to TRBJ2-5; TRBD1 agrees at 8 bases. Unmatched junction bases numbered 7, after V lost 4 bases and J lost 0 bases. The CDR3 runs 16 residues. Germline V gene data show CDR1 as KGHSY and CDR2 as FQNENV.

The chain links TRBV5-6 to TRBJ2-7; D is possibly TRBD2 (6 bases). The germline gives CDR1 SGHDT, CDR2 YYEEEE. V was pared by 2 bases and J by 2 bases, with 14 bases between. This CDR3 is 15 amino acids long. Written as DNA, the CDR3 is TGTGCCAGCAGCTTACGCCGGGGGACCACCTACGAGCAGTACTTC. Protein: CASSLRRGTTYEQYF. Full variable domain (rest looked up from reference TRBV5-6 and TRBJ2-7): DAGVTQSPTHLIKTRGQQVTLRCSPKSGHDTVSWYQQALGQGPQFIFQYYEEEERQRGNFPDRFSGHQFPNYSSELNVNALLLGDSALYLCASSLRRGTTYEQYFGPGTRLTVT.

The rearrangement links TRBV5-1 to TRBJ2-7, with D possibly TRBD2 on 6 matching bases. Trimming took 1 base from V and 0 from J, leaving 23 bases between them. The CDR3 is 19 residues long. Germline V gene lookup returns CDR1 SGHRS and CDR2 YFSETQ. The CDR3 nucleotides are TGCGCCAGCAGCTTGAGTAGTAGTGCGGGACTCCTAACCTCCTACGAGCAGTACTTC. The encoded protein is CASSLSSSAGLLTSYEQYF.

The chain recombines TRBV6-5 with TRBJ1-3, with D possibly TRBD1 on 6 matching bases. Trimming pared 5 bases from V and 2 bases from J, leaving 10 bases between. The CDR3 is 14 residues long. Germline CDR1 reads MNHEY; CDR2 reads SVGAGI. The CDR3 loop reads CASSRTGTGNTIYF. The CDR3 nucleotides are TGTGCCAGCAGTCGAACAGGGACTGGAAACACCATATATTTT.

The chain combines TRBV6-8 with TRBJ1-3; D may be TRBD1 (6 bases). V lost 8 bases, J lost 7 bases, and 21 bases lay in between. Germline CDR1 is MNHGY and CDR2 is SAAAGT. The CDR3 has 15 amino acids. For the CDR3, the DNA is TGTGCCAGCCTCGGCCCCAGGGCAGGGGAGAACACCATATATTTT. Translated, it gives CASLGPRAGENTIYF.

The J gene is TRBJ2-5, the V gene TRBV5-1; 7 bases are shared with TRBD1. Trimming took 4 bases from V and 1 from J; bases not matched to a gene: 4. Germline values: CDR1 SGHRS, CDR2 YFSETQ. CDR3 length: 14 residues. CDR3 in DNA: TGCGCCAGCAGCCCCCGGGACAGCCAAGAGACCCAGTACTTC. Protein sequence: CASSPRDSQETQYF.

This rearrangement joins TRBV13 to TRBJ1-1; 7 bases fit TRBD1. This CDR3 has 16 residues. V trimming: 1 base; J trimming: 10 bases; junction bases outside the gene matches: 15. Germline loops: CDR1 PRHDT, CDR2 FYEKMQ (reference sequence). CDR3 amino acids: CASSLVALQGTEGAFF. In nucleotides, the CDR3 is TGTGCCAGCAGCTTAGTCGCCTTACAGGGGACGGAGGGAGCTTTCTTT.

This clone was counted a few times. The chain uses TRBV30 and TRBJ2-2, with D perhaps TRBD1 (5 bases). The CDR3 length is 13 residues. V was cut by 2 bases and J by 7 bases, with 11 bases left in between. CDR1 and CDR2 (germline): GTSNPN, SVGIG (reference sequence). The CDR3 loop reads CAWSIRADGELFF. CDR3 bases: TGTGCCTGGAGTATCAGGGCGGACGGGGAGCTGTTTTTT.

This sequence joins TRBV24-1 and TRBJ2-2, with TRBD2 matching over 11 bases. This CDR3 is 16 amino acids long. Germline V CDR1 and CDR2: KGHDR, SFDVKD. V trimming: 10 bases; J trimming: 0 bases; junction bases outside the gene matches: 6. The DNA for the CDR3 is TGTGCCACTATGACTAGCGGGACCGCGAACACCGGGGAGCTGTTTTTT. Translating it yields CATMTSGTANTGELFF.

The gene calls are TRBV2 and TRBJ1-5, with D possibly TRBD1 on 6 matching bases. With 5 bases removed from V and 5 bases from J, the gap between germline ends came to 16 bases. The CDR3 totals 15 residues. Per germline, CDR1 SNHLY and CDR2 FYNNEI. CDR3 loop: CASSITPQGYQPQHF. CDR3 coding DNA: TGTGCCAGCAGTATTACTCCACAGGGATATCAGCCCCAGCATTTT.

Here the CDR3 reads CASSQEWDRAPGELFF. The CDR3 DNA reads TGTGCCAGCAGCCAAGAATGGGACAGGGCCCCCGGGGAGCTGTTTTTT. The gene calls are TRBV4-2 and TRBJ2-2, with TRBD1 matching 9 bases. The CDR3 is 16 residues long. CDR1 and CDR2 (germline): LGHNA, YNFKEQ. The V and J ends lost 0 bases and 6 bases, in that order; junction bases with no gene match: 5.

The chain combines TRBV5-6 with TRBJ2-4, with no clear D. Looked up from germline, CDR1 is SGHDT and CDR2 is YYEEEE. CDR3 length: 12 residues. With 0 bases removed from V and 8 bases from J, the gap between germline ends came to 6 bases. The CDR3 is CASSLGGDIQYF. CDR3 sequence (DNA): TGTGCCAGCAGCTTGGGTGGAGACATTCAGTACTTC.

V usage is TRBV3-1 (or the pseudogene TRBV3-2) and J usage is TRBJ1-4; D possibly corresponds to TRBD1 (5 bases). Trimming took off 2 bases at V and 8 bases at J, with 9 bases between the two ends. CDR3 size: 13 residues. Germline V gives CDR1 LGHDT, CDR2 YNNKEL (reference sequence). The CDR3 DNA follows: TGTGCCAGCAGCCAACTTGGGGGGGAAAAACTGTTTTTT. Translating gives CASSQLGGEKLFF.

The chain joins TRBV11-3 to TRBJ1-6; 9 nucleotides agree with TRBD1. The CDR3 length is 15 residues. The germline gives CDR1 SGHNT, CDR2 YENEEA. J was trimmed by 10 bases and V by 5 bases; bases with no gene match: 9. CDR3 nucleotide sequence: TGTGCCAGCAGCGAAACCGGGACAGGGTGGTCACCCCTCCACTTT. Translation gives CASSETGTGWSPLHF. The full variable domain, with the rest looked up from reference TRBV11-3 and TRBJ1-6, is EAGVVQSPRYKIIEKKQPVAFWCNPISGHNTLYWYLQNLGQGPELLIRYENEEAVDDSQLPKDRFSAERLKGVDSTLKIQPAELGDSAVYLCASSETGTGWSPLHFGNGTRLTVT.

The chain carries TRBV7-2 and TRBJ2-5; D perhaps matches TRBD2 (5 bases). CDR1 SGHTA and CDR2 FQGNSA come from the germline V gene. This CDR3 contains 13 residues. Trimming stripped 5 bases from V and 1 base from J, with 8 bases between. The CDR3 bases are TGTGCCAGCAGCGGGAGAAGCCAAGAGACCCAGTACTTC. It translates to CASSGRSQETQYF.

This clone was seen a single time. CDR3 in amino acids: CASSGPSGLSYNEQFF. The CDR3 bases are TGTGCCAGCAGCGGACCTAGCGGGCTCTCCTACAATGAGCAGTTCTTC. The chain carries TRBV7-9 and TRBJ2-1; TRBD2 matches 8 bases. J gave up 0 bases and V 5 bases, and 6 bases lay outside the gene matches. The germline V gene has CDR1 SEHNR and CDR2 FQNEAQ (reference sequence). The CDR3 covers 16 residues.

This chain joins TRBV9 and TRBJ1-1, with 7 bases matching TRBD1. Trimming at V came to 4 bases and at J to 2 bases, leaving 17 bases not matched to a gene. The V gene's germline CDR1 is SGDLS and CDR2 YYNGEE. The CDR3 has 18 residues. CDR3 bases: TGTGCCAGCAGCCCACGGGACAGTATTCTAAGGAGCAACACTGAAGCTTTCTTT. The encoded protein is CASSPRDSILRSNTEAFF.

The chain uses TRBV6-5 and TRBJ2-7; 8 bases map to TRBD2. This CDR3 comprises 15 residues. The germline gives CDR1 MNHEY, CDR2 SVGAGI. V lost 4 bases, J lost 5 bases, and 10 bases stayed unmatched. CDR3 sequence reads: CASSSTRTSPHEQYF. The CDR3, as DNA: TGTGCCAGCAGTTCCACTCGGACTAGCCCGCACGAGCAGTACTTC.

The rearrangement joins TRBV7-9 to TRBJ2-5; the D gene is possibly TRBD1 (6 bases). This CDR3 region has 15 residues. Germline loops: CDR1 SEHNR, CDR2 FQNEAQ (reference sequence). V shed 5 bases and J shed 1 base, with 14 bases lying between them. The CDR3 DNA sequence: TGTGCCAGCAGCCCCGACAGGACTTTCCAAGAGACCCAGTACTTC. It translates to CASSPDRTFQETQYF.

The chain has TRBV11-3 and TRBJ1-4; 10 bases agree with TRBD1. Germline values: CDR1 SGHNT, CDR2 YENEEA. After removal of 5 bases from V and 8 bases from J, the junction contained 8 bases not matched to a gene. The CDR3 sequence is 15 residues long. The chain's CDR3 is CASSPGQGEKEKLFF. CDR3 bases: TGTGCCAGCAGCCCAGGACAGGGGGAGAAGGAAAAACTGTTTTTT.

The J gene is TRBJ2-2, the V gene TRBV5-1, with no clear D. Germline assignment: CDR1 SGHRS and CDR2 YFSETQ. This CDR3 has 14 residues. V lost 3 bases, J lost 0 bases, and 6 bases lay in between. The CDR3 sequence: CASSSVPNTGELFF. The DNA for the CDR3 is TGCGCCAGCAGCTCCGTCCCGAACACCGGGGAGCTGTTTTTT.

The chain uses TRBV6-1 and TRBJ1-2; D not resolved. The germline CDR1 and CDR2 sequences are MNHNS and SASEGT. V lost 2 bases and J lost 6, with 13 bases in between. The CDR3 loop spans 14 amino acids. The CDR3 coding sequence is TGTGCCAGCAGTGAATACGGGAGGACGGATGGCTACACCTTC. Protein: CASSEYGRTDGYTF.